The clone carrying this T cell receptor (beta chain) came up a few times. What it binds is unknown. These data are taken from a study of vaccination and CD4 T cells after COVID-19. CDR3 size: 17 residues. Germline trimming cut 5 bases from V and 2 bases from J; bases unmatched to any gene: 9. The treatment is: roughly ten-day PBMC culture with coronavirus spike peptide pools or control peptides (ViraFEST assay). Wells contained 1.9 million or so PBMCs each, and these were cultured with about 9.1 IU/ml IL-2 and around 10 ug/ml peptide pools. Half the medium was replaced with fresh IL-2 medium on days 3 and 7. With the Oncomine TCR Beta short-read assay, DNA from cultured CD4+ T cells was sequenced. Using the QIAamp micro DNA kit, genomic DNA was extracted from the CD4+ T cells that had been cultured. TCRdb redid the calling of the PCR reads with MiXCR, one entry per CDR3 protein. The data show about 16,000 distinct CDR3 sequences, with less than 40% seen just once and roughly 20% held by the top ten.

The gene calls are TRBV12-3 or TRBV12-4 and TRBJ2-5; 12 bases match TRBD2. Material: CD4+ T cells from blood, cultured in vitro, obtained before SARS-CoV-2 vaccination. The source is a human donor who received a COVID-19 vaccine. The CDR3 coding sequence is TGTGCCAGCAGTCCGCCGCGACTAGCGGGGGTTCAAGAGACCCAGTACTTC. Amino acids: CASSPPRLAGVQETQYF.